The 19 T cell receptor beta chains reported below all come from one sample, sequenced in a study of Ad26.COV2.S vaccination and SARS-CoV-2 variants. As for treatment: roughly 20 received Ad26.COV2.S at low or high dose, single or two shots; 5 received placebo; per-sample allocation not given. Material that was analyzed had been drawn on day 63 after the first vaccine or placebo injection. The protocol was immunoSEQ multiplex PCR, while the TCRdb copy is restricted to in-frame clones and leaves out a portion. The table lists roughly 400,000 clones, around nine tenths of them singletons, with around 1.9% in the top ten. The material was peripheral blood, obtained in a trial of Ad26.COV2.S vaccine versus placebo. These receptors were taken from a person aged 18 to 59 who received the Ad26.COV2.S COVID-19 vaccine or a placebo.

V usage is TRBV4-2 and J usage is TRBJ2-5, with D unresolved. V was pared by 0 bases and J by 5 bases, with 13 bases between. The germline CDR1 and CDR2 sequences are LGHNA and YNFKEQ. This CDR3 region has 15 residues. CDR3 region: CASSQDRQRVETQYF. The CDR3 DNA follows: TGTGCCAGCAGCCAAGACCGACAACGGGTCGAGACCCAGTACTTC.

The chain couples TRBV19 to TRBJ1-2, with a weak D call TRBD1 (5 bases). The V end was cut by 6 bases, the J end by 2 bases, with 22 bases between. CDR3 length equals 17 residues. In germline, CDR1 is LNHDA, CDR2 SQIVND (reference sequence). Here the CDR3 DNA reads TGTGCCAGTAGGATGGAGGGGTTGGGTGTTACGAACTATGGCTACACCTTC. Translation gives CASRMEGLGVTNYGYTF.

The V gene is TRBV7-9, the J gene TRBJ2-1; no definite D call. The CDR3 is made up of 12 amino acids. Trimming pared 1 base from V and 7 bases from J, leaving 5 bases between. Looked up from germline, CDR1 is SEHNR and CDR2 is FQNEAQ (reference sequence). As DNA, the CDR3 is TGTGCCAGCAGCTTAGACTTAAATGAGCAGTTCTTC. This translates into CASSLDLNEQFF.

The chain combines TRBV4-1 with TRBJ2-5; TRBD2 agrees at 12 bases. The CDR3 is 15 amino acids. The V gene end was trimmed by 2 bases and the J gene end by 3 bases; junction bases not matched to a gene: 1. Per the germline V gene, CDR1 is MGHRA and CDR2 is YSYEKL. The CDR3, as DNA: TGCGCCAGCAGCCAAAGACTAGCGGGAGAAGAGACCCAGTACTTC. This gives the protein CASSQRLAGEETQYF.

The V call is TRBV6-4, the J call TRBJ2-3; the D gene is possibly TRBD1 (6 bases). The CDR3 length is 13 residues. Per germline, CDR1 MRHNA and CDR2 SNTAGT. V lost 4 bases and J lost 2, with 7 bases in between. CDR3 sequence (DNA): TGTGCCAGCAGTGGGACAGCCACAGATACGCAGTATTTT. It is translated as CASSGTATDTQYF.

The chain has TRBV28 and TRBJ2-5, with D perhaps TRBD1 or TRBD2 (5 bases each). V lost 4 bases to trimming and J lost 0 bases, with 15 bases between them. Germline CDR1 MDHEN, CDR2 SYDVKM. The CDR3 contains 16 residues. The CDR3 protein is CASSYGTGGYQETQYF. Here the CDR3 DNA reads TGTGCCAGCAGTTACGGGACGGGTGGGTACCAAGAGACCCAGTACTTC.

This sequence joins TRBV5-1 and TRBJ2-1; TRBD2 matches 9 bases. This CDR3 has 16 amino acids. J lost 7 bases, V lost 4 bases, and 12 bases had no gene match. CDR1 and CDR2 from the germline V gene are SGHRS and YFSETQ. In nucleotides, the CDR3 is TGCGCCAGCAGCGTCATAGCGGGAGCGCGTCCTAATGAGCAGTTCTTC. Translating it yields CASSVIAGARPNEQFF.

The V and J genes are TRBV19 and TRBJ1-5; D possibly corresponds to TRBD1 (6 bases). This CDR3 has 15 amino acids. Deletions cut 4 bases from V and 1 base from J, with 11 bases between. CDR1 is LNHDA and CDR2 is SQIVND in the germline V gene (reference sequence). CDR3 nucleotide sequence: TGTGCCAGTAGTACTACAGGGATGAGCAATCAGCCCCAGCATTTT. Protein sequence: CASSTTGMSNQPQHF.

The V gene is TRBV7-2, the J gene TRBJ2-2, with a weak D call TRBD2 (7 bases). The germline CDR1 and CDR2 sequences are SGHTA and FQGNSA. Trimming took off 5 bases at V and 6 bases at J, with 13 bases between the two ends. This CDR3 spans 14 amino acids. CDR3 region: CASSLGGRAGELFF. DNA of the CDR3: TGTGCCAGCAGCCTGGGGGGGCGAGCCGGGGAGCTGTTTTTT.

This sequence joins TRBV5-8 and TRBJ2-7; 13 bases fit TRBD2. Germline V gene sequence: CDR1 SGHTS, CDR2 YDEGEE. The V segment lost 3 bases and the J segment 2 bases; nucleotides outside the gene matches: 14. The CDR3 totals 19 residues. The CDR3 protein is CASSYPTPGTSGKTYEQYF. In DNA form, the CDR3 reads TGTGCCAGCAGCTACCCGACCCCCGGGACTAGCGGGAAGACCTACGAGCAGTACTTC. Together with reference TRBV5-8 and TRBJ2-7, the CDR3 gives the full variable domain: EAGVTQSPTHLIKTRGQQATLRCSPISGHTSVYWYQQALGLGLQFLLWYDEGEERNRGNFPPRFSGRQFPNYSSELNVNALELEDSALYLCASSYPTPGTSGKTYEQYFGPGTRLTVT.

The chain employs TRBV24-1 and TRBJ1-2; the D is unclear. V dropped 4 bases and J dropped 8 bases, with 16 bases sitting between them. CDR1 is KGHDR, CDR2 SFDVKD, per germline. The CDR3 runs 14 residues. The CDR3, as DNA: TGTGCCACCAGTGACTCACTTACTTACCCGGGCTACACCTTC. Translation: CATSDSLTYPGYTF.

In this sample, this clone turned up once. The V gene is TRBV10-1, the J gene TRBJ1-1; TRBD1 matches at 8 bases. V dropped 6 bases and J dropped 2; count of bases not matched to a gene: 8. This CDR3 is built from 15 residues. Germline CDR1 is WNHNN and CDR2 is SYGVQD (reference sequence). CDR3 coding DNA: TGCGCCAGCAGCTCAGGGGGCGTCGAAAACACTGAAGCTTTCTTT. This encodes CASSSGGVENTEAFF.

This clone has only one observation. The rearrangement joins TRBV6-4 to TRBJ2-1, with 7 bases fitting TRBD2. Germline V gives CDR1 MRHNA, CDR2 SNTAGT. J gave up 8 bases and V 0 bases, and 7 bases lay outside the gene matches. The CDR3 runs 15 residues. The CDR3 coding sequence is TGTGCCAGCAGTGACTCGGTTGGGAGGGCACATGAGCAGTTCTTC. It encodes CASSDSVGRAHEQFF.

Points on this clone: Its ends do not fully match the called genes, so a read error is possible. The chain combines TRBV2 with TRBJ1-2; 8 bases fit TRBD1. Germline CDR1 is SNHLY and CDR2 is FYNNEI. This CDR3 is built from 12 residues. CDR3 loop: CASRMDRASAPF. Here the CDR3 DNA reads TGTGCCAGCAGGATGGACAGGGCATCTGCCCCCTTC.

V is TRBV28 and J is TRBJ1-6; 7 nucleotides line up with TRBD1. This CDR3 comprises 16 residues. Germline trimming cut 5 bases from V and 9 bases from J; bases unmatched to any gene: 13. Germline V CDR1 and CDR2: MDHEN, SYDVKM. CDR3 in amino acids: CASSPPTGSPISPLHF. The CDR3 DNA sequence: TGTGCCAGCAGTCCCCCGACAGGGTCCCCCATTTCACCCCTCCACTTT.

The genes are TRBV5-5 and TRBJ2-3, with 8 bases that match TRBD2. V dropped 1 base and J dropped 2; count of bases not matched to a gene: 6. Germline-derived CDR1 and CDR2 are SGHKS and YYEKEE (reference sequence). CDR3 size: 16 residues. The DNA for the CDR3 is TGTGCCAGCAGCTTGAGGACTAGCCCACTCACAGATACGCAGTATTTT. Translated: CASSLRTSPLTDTQYF.

This chain uses TRBV28 with TRBJ1-2, with 7 bases that match TRBD1. Losses at the gene ends were 10 bases for V and 4 bases for J; bases not matched to a gene: 9. Germline CDR1 MDHEN, CDR2 SYDVKM. This CDR3 is 13 amino acids long. As DNA, the CDR3 is TGTGCCATCACGACAGGGCGATCCTATGGCTACACCTTC. Translation gives CAITTGRSYGYTF.

The CDR3 nucleotides read TGTGCCAGCAGCGAAGGACTAGCGGTAAACTCCTACGAGCAGTACTTC. This translates into CASSEGLAVNSYEQYF. J is TRBJ2-7 and V is TRBV7-8; 10 bases map to TRBD2. The CDR3 has 16 residues. Trimming at V came to 5 bases and at J to 0 bases, leaving 7 bases not matched to a gene. CDR1 is SGHVS and CDR2 is FQNEAQ in the germline V gene.

The chain combines TRBV7-2 with TRBJ2-1, with a possible D match to TRBD2 (5 bases). CDR1 SGHTA and CDR2 FQGNSA come from the germline V gene. CDR3 length equals 16 residues. V dropped 2 bases and J dropped 7 bases, with 18 bases sitting between them. This CDR3 is CASSLRPIVGENEQFF. The CDR3 bases are TGTGCCAGCAGCTTACGGCCTATTGTTGGGGAGAATGAGCAGTTCTTC.